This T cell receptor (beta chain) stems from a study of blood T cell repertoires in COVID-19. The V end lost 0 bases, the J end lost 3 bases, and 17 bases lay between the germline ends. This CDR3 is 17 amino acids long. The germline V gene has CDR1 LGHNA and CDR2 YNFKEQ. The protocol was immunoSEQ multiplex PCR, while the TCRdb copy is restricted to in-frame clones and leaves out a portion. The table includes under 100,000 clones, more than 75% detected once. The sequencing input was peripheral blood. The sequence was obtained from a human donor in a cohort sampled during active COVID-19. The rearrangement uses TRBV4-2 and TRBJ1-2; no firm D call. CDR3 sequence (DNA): TGTGCCAGCAGCCAAGAAGGCGGGCAGCACGGGGACTATGGCTACACCTTC. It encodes CASSQEGGQHGDYGYTF.